Listed here is a single T cell receptor beta chain. This sample was included in a study of blood T cell repertoires in COVID-19. Original analysis: How many nucleated cells were present was estimated from reference gene primer amplification. TCRdb's table, derived via immunoSEQ multiplex PCR, lists solely in-frame clones and lacks some. V and J calls and clone size are as listed in that table; D and trimming were resolved from the DNA. The sample lists roughly 150,000 clones, roughly nine tenths occurring once. Sequenced: peripheral blood. This receptor was obtained from a man younger than 30 with COVID-19, enrolled during active disease.

DNA of the CDR3: TGTGCCAGCAGCTCCCGAAGGCCAACTAGCGCGAAGATCTCTGGGGCCAACGTCCTGACTTTC. Protein: CASSSRRPTSAKISGANVLTF. The rearrangement links TRBV7-8 to TRBJ2-6; 7 bases are shared with TRBD2. Germline V gives CDR1 SGHVS, CDR2 FQNEAQ. The trim removed 4 bases at V and 0 bases at J, leaving 18 bases unmatched. This CDR3 has 21 amino acids.